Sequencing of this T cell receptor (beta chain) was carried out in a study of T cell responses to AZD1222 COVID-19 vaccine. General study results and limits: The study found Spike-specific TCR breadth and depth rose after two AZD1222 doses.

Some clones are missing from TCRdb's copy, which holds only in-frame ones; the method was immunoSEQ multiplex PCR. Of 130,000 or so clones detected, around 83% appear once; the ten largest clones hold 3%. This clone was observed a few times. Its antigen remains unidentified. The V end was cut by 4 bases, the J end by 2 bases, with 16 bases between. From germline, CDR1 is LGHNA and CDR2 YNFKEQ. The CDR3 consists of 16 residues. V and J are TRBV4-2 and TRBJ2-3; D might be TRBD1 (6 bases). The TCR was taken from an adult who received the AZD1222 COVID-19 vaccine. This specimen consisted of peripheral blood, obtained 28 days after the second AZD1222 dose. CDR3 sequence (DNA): TGTGCCAGCAGCCTCTACCCGGGACAACCCACAGATACGCAGTATTTT. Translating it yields CASSLYPGQPTDTQYF.